The present TCR beta chain was sequenced within a study of blood T cell repertoires in COVID-19. The wider study: Both acute and convalescent COVID-19 samples were obtained from the United States, Italy and Spain. Sources were T cells, B-cell-depleted T cells, or PBMCs; the material itself was cDNA or gDNA.

This clone appeared a single time. In the authors' methods: Reference gene primer amplification yielded estimated nucleated cell counts. The protocol was immunoSEQ multiplex PCR, while the TCRdb copy is restricted to in-frame clones and leaves out a portion. V and J calls and clone size are given by that table; D and trimming were obtained from the DNA. The profile shows 250,000 to 350,000 clones, about 82% of them singletons. This receptor was identified in a woman aged 45-65 years with active or convalescent COVID-19. Material: peripheral blood.

The CDR3 loop reads CASSSVLELREQFF. The CDR3 DNA is TGTGCCAGCAGCTCAGTCTTAGAGCTCAGGGAGCAGTTCTTC. V gene TRBV7-2 combines with J gene TRBJ2-1; the D is unclear. Germline CDR1 and CDR2: SGHTA and FQGNSA. The CDR3 is made up of 14 amino acids. V was trimmed by 4 bases and J by 10 bases, leaving 17 bases between them.